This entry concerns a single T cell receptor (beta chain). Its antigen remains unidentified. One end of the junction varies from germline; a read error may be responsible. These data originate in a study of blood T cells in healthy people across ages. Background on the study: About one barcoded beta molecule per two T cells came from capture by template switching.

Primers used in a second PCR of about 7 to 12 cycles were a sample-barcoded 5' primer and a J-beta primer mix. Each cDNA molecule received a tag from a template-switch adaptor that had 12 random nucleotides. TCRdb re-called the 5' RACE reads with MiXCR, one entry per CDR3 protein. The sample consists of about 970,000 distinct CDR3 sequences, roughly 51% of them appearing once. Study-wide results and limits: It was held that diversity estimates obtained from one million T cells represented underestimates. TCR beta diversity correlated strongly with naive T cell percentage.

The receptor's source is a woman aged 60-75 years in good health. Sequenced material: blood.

In nucleotides, the CDR3 is TGTGCCAGCGGCTTGGGAGGACAAGCCTATGGCTACACCTTC. Its protein product is CASGLGGQAYGYTF. The genes are TRBV7-2 and TRBJ1-2, with a weak D call TRBD1 (5 bases). The length of the CDR3 is 14 residues. Germline loops: CDR1 SGHTA, CDR2 FQGNSA.